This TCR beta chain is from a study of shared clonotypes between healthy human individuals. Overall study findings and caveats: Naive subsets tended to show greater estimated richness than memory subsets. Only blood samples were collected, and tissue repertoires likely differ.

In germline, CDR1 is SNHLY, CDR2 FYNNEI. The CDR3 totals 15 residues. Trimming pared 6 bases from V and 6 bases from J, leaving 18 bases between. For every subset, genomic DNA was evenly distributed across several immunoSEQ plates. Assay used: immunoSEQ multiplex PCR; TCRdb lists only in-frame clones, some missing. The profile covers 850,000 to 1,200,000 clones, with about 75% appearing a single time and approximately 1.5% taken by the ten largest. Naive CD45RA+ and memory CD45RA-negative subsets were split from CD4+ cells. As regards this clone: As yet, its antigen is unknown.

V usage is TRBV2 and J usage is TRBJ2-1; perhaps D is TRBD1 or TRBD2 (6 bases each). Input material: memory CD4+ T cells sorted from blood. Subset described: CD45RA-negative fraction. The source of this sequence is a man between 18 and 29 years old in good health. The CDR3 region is CASSGGTFRTNEQFF. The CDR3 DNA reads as TGTGCCAGCAGCGGAGGGACATTTCGTACCAATGAGCAGTTCTTC.